Below are 25 T cell receptor beta chains sequenced from a single sample in a study of T cell responses to AZD1222 COVID-19 vaccine. Clones were sequenced by immunoSEQ multiplex PCR, and TCRdb holds only the in-frame ones, with some missing. The sample records roughly 50,000 clones, just over 85% being singletons. The source was peripheral blood, collected 28 days after the second AZD1222 dose. These receptors came from an adult who received the AZD1222 COVID-19 vaccine.

Notes on this clone: Because it lacks the conserved phenylalanine or tryptophan at the end, this CDR3 is likely a read error. No DNA is shown, since the ends of the CDR3 on it are uncertain; the CDR3 is the one TCRdb lists. V and J are TRBV14 and TRBJ1-5. Germline loops: CDR1 SGHDN, CDR2 FVKESK. Counting both end residues, the CDR3 totals 11 amino acids. CDR3 residues: CASSPYFFGRT.

The chain is built from TRBV11-3 and TRBJ2-2, with a possible D match to TRBD2 (5 bases). V lost 5 bases to trimming and J lost 6 bases, with 16 bases between them. CDR1 SGHNT and CDR2 YENEEA come from the germline V gene. This CDR3 has 15 residues. CDR3 DNA: TGTGCCAGCAGCCCTAAGGAGGCGCTCTCCGGGGAGCTGTTTTTT. It encodes CASSPKEALSGELFF.

The V call is TRBV2, the J call TRBJ1-2; TRBD1 might be the D (5 bases). The V end lost 8 bases, the J end lost 3 bases, and 19 bases lay between the germline ends. Germline V gives CDR1 SNHLY, CDR2 FYNNEI. The CDR3 has 15 amino acids. The CDR3 spells CASRRSGTSDYGYTF. The DNA for the CDR3 is TGTGCCAGCCGCCGCTCCGGGACTTCGGACTATGGCTACACCTTC.

The CDR3, as DNA: TGTGCCAGCAGCCCCTTCCCGGGTCAAGAGACCCAGTACTTC. Encoded protein: CASSPFPGQETQYF. The J gene is TRBJ2-5, the V gene TRBV11-1, with D unclear. Germline V gives CDR1 SGHAT, CDR2 FQDESV (reference sequence). Between the trimmed V and J ends, which lost 5 bases and 2 bases, there was a span of 12 bases. There are 14 residues in the CDR3.

The rearrangement joins TRBV7-3 to TRBJ2-3; D perhaps matches TRBD2 (6 bases). This CDR3 contains 14 residues. V was shortened by 5 bases and J by 4 bases, with 13 bases between the two germline ends. Germline V gene sequence: CDR1 SGHTA, CDR2 FQGTGA. CDR3 sequence reads: CASSRRVVPDTQYF. CDR3 nucleotide sequence: TGTGCCAGCAGCCGGAGGGTGGTGCCAGATACGCAGTATTTT.

This clone has just a few counts. The chain couples TRBV7-9 to TRBJ2-1, with 9 bases aligning to TRBD2. With V trimmed by 1 base and J by 6 bases, 1 base remained unmatched. The CDR3 is 14 amino acids. In germline, CDR1 is SEHNR, CDR2 FQNEAQ (reference sequence). The CDR3 coding sequence is TGTGCCAGCAGCTTAGGACTAGCGGCCAATGAGCAGTTCTTC. Its translation is CASSLGLAANEQFF.

V and J are TRBV19 and TRBJ1-1; D not certain. Trimming removed 5 bases from V and 4 bases from J, with 14 bases in between. Germline loops: CDR1 LNHDA, CDR2 SQIVND (reference sequence). The CDR3 is 14 residues long. CDR3 DNA sequence: TGTGCCAGTAGTCAACAATCTTTGGGCACTGAAGCTTTCTTT. It is translated as CASSQQSLGTEAFF.

This chain links TRBV5-1 with TRBJ2-1; 15 bases map to TRBD2. Germline V gene lookup returns CDR1 SGHRS and CDR2 YFSETQ. The J segment lost 7 bases and the V segment lost 3 bases, leaving 5 bases of the junction unmatched. CDR3 length: 16 amino acids. The CDR3 here is CASSWTGTSGRNEQFF. CDR3 sequence (DNA): TGCGCCAGCAGCTGGACCGGGACTAGCGGGAGGAATGAGCAGTTCTTC.

The chain recombines TRBV4-2 with TRBJ2-1, with D possibly being TRBD1 or TRBD2 (6 bases each). The CDR3 extends over 17 amino acids. V was shortened by 4 bases and J by 9 bases, with 25 bases between the two germline ends. The germline V gene encodes CDR1 LGHNA and CDR2 YNFKEQ. The chain's CDR3 is CASSLSMGGASGPEQFF. CDR3 nucleotide sequence: TGTGCCAGCAGCCTTTCGATGGGGGGCGCCAGCGGCCCTGAGCAGTTCTTC.

J is TRBJ2-7 and V is TRBV30; D may be TRBD1 or TRBD2 (5 bases each). The germline CDR1 and CDR2 sequences are GTSNPN and SVGIG (reference sequence). This CDR3 has 15 residues. V was pared by 0 bases and J by 0 bases, with 12 bases between. The CDR3 sequence: CAWSVGTDSSYEQYF. In nucleotides, the CDR3 is TGTGCCTGGAGTGTAGGGACCGACAGCTCCTACGAGCAGTACTTC.

The rearrangement joins TRBV11-3 to TRBJ2-4, with TRBD1 matching 9 bases. The germline V gene encodes CDR1 SGHNT and CDR2 YENEEA. V shed 5 bases, J shed 4 bases, and the junction held 9 bases outside the gene matches. The CDR3 has 16 residues. The CDR3 sequence is CASSLQGAGVKNIQYF. DNA for the CDR3: TGTGCCAGCAGCCTACAGGGGGCTGGGGTGAAAAACATTCAGTACTTC.

The V call is TRBV6-5, the J call TRBJ2-3; D is possibly TRBD1 (5 bases). Germline CDR1 and CDR2: MNHEY and SVGAGI. V dropped 5 bases and J dropped 2 bases, with 11 bases sitting between them. This CDR3 has 14 residues. CDR3 sequence reads: CASSPQGITDTQYF. The CDR3 nucleotides read TGTGCCAGCAGTCCCCAGGGAATCACAGATACGCAGTATTTT.

The rearrangement joins TRBV25-1 to TRBJ2-2; D is ambiguous. The CDR3 runs 13 residues. Looked up from germline, CDR1 is MGHDK and CDR2 is SYGVNS. V lost 7 bases, J lost 1 base, and 7 bases lay in between. Here the CDR3 reads CASNGQNTGELFF. In nucleotides, the CDR3 is TGTGCCAGCAACGGGCAGAACACCGGGGAGCTGTTTTTT.

This sequence joins TRBV6-5 and TRBJ1-2; unclear D gene. There are 14 residues in the CDR3. Germline V lookup: CDR1 MNHEY, CDR2 SVGAGI. V lost 5 bases and J 5 bases, leaving 15 bases between the germline ends. As DNA, the CDR3 is TGTGCCAGCAGTCTCGACCGATTCCCTTATGGCTACACCTTC. This translates into CASSLDRFPYGYTF.

This clone was observed a few times. The V and J genes are TRBV28 and TRBJ2-7; tentatively, D is TRBD1 (6 bases). The CDR3 contains 12 residues. Germline V CDR1 and CDR2: MDHEN, SYDVKM. V was cut by 8 bases and J by 1 base, with 9 bases left in between. The CDR3 nucleotides are TGTGCCAGCGGGGGCACTTCCTACGAGCAGTACTTC. Translating gives CASGGTSYEQYF.

This clone was seen more than once but under ten times. Here the CDR3 reads CASSLRGELFF. The CDR3 DNA reads as TGTGCCAGCAGCTTGCGCGGGGAGCTGTTTTTT. The chain recombines TRBV7-8 with TRBJ2-2; the D is unclear. CDR3 length: 11 residues. The ends were cut back, 3 bases at V and 7 bases at J, with 3 bases in the middle. CDR1 and CDR2 from the germline V gene are SGHVS and FQNEAQ.

This clone was counted once. J is TRBJ1-2 and V is TRBV24-1; 10 nucleotides agree with TRBD1. CDR1 is KGHDR and CDR2 is SFDVKD in the germline V gene. The CDR3 loop spans 14 amino acids. The J segment lost 4 bases and the V segment lost 5 bases, leaving 3 bases of the junction unmatched. The CDR3 region has the DNA TGTGCCACCAGTGGTGGACAGGGGGGCTATGGCTACACCTTC. This translates into CATSGGQGGYGYTF.

The chain couples TRBV5-1 to TRBJ2-7, with 9 bases aligning to TRBD1. J lost 5 bases, V lost 4 bases, and 1 base had no gene match. CDR1 is SGHRS, CDR2 YFSETQ, per germline. The CDR3 length is 12 residues. The chain's CDR3 is CASSRTGDEQYF. CDR3 nucleotides: TGCGCCAGCAGCCGGACAGGGGACGAGCAGTACTTC.

The chain has TRBV12-3 or TRBV12-4 and TRBJ1-1; D is uncertain. There are 13 residues in the CDR3. V shed 2 bases and J shed 5 bases, with 9 bases lying between them. This CDR3 reads CASSLRGWTEAFF. The CDR3 nucleotides are TGTGCCAGCAGTTTAAGAGGGTGGACTGAAGCTTTCTTT.

The genes are TRBV28 and TRBJ1-4; 9 bases line up with TRBD1. CDR1 is MDHEN and CDR2 is SYDVKM in the germline V gene. Trimming removed 2 bases from V and 7 bases from J; junction bases left unmatched: 8. The CDR3 spans 16 residues. CDR3 loop: CASSLPHGTGTEKLFF. The CDR3 DNA is TGTGCCAGCAGTTTACCCCATGGGACAGGGACTGAAAAACTGTTTTTT. The variable domain in full, completed from reference TRBV28 and TRBJ1-4, reads DVKVTQSSRYLVKRTGEKVFLECVQDMDHENMFWYRQDPGLGLRLIYFSYDVKMKEKGDIPEGYSVSREKKERFSLILESASTNQTSMYLCASSLPHGTGTEKLFFGSGTQLSVL.

There are a few counts of this clone. The chain couples TRBV18 to TRBJ2-7; 8 bases map to TRBD1. Germline CDR1 and CDR2: KGHSH and LQKENI. V gave up 3 bases and J gave up 1 base; unmatched junction bases: 2. This CDR3 region has 14 residues. As DNA, the CDR3 is TGTGCCAGCTCACCGGGACAGGAGTCCTACGAGCAGTACTTC. Its protein is CASSPGQESYEQYF.

V is TRBV4-2 and J is TRBJ2-5; 9 bases line up with TRBD1. The V and J ends lost 1 base and 5 bases, in that order; junction bases with no gene match: 11. Germline assignment: CDR1 LGHNA and CDR2 YNFKEQ. The CDR3 consists of 17 residues. For the CDR3, the DNA is TGTGCCAGCAGCCAAGGAACCGGGACAGGGACTTATGAGACCCAGTACTTC. As protein: CASSQGTGTGTYETQYF.

This clone came up once. The chain couples TRBV27 to TRBJ2-1, with 10 bases that match TRBD2. This CDR3 has 16 residues. CDR1 is MNHEY, CDR2 SMNVEV, per germline (reference sequence). V lost 4 bases to trimming and J lost 4 bases; unmatched junction nucleotides: 7. The CDR3, as DNA: TGTGCCAGCAGTTCCTTAGCGGGAGGTCAGTACAATGAGCAGTTCTTC. Amino acid sequence: CASSSLAGGQYNEQFF.

The genes are TRBV4-3 and TRBJ2-1; D gene unclear. Germline CDR1 LGHNA, CDR2 YSLEER. CDR3 size: 12 residues. The V and J ends lost 0 bases and 9 bases respectively, with 6 bases between them. CDR3 loop: CASSQDWVEQFF. The CDR3 DNA is TGCGCCAGCAGCCAAGATTGGGTTGAGCAGTTCTTC.

The chain combines TRBV6-5 with TRBJ2-7; TRBD1 matches at 8 bases. The V gene end was trimmed by 6 bases and the J gene end by 2 bases; junction bases not matched to a gene: 6. Germline CDR1 reads MNHEY; CDR2 reads SVGAGI. This CDR3 is 14 amino acids long. This CDR3 reads CASRKDRDPYEQYF. Here the CDR3 DNA reads TGTGCCAGCAGAAAGGACAGGGACCCCTACGAGCAGTACTTC.